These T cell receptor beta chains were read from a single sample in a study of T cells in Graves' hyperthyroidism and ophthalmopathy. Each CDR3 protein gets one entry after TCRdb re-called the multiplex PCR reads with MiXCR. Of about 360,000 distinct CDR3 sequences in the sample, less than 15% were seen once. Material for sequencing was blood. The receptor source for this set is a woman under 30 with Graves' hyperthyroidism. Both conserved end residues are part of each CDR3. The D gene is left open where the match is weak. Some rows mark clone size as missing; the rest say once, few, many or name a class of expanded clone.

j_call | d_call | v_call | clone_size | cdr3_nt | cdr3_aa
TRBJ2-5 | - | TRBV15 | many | TGTGCCACCAGCAGGACCCGAAACAGGGTAGGGCAAGAGACCCAGTACTTC | CATSRTRNRVGQETQYF
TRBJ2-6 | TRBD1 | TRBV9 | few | TGTGCCAGCAGCGTAGCTTGGGACAGCTCTGGGGCCAACGTCCTGACTTTC | CASSVAWDSSGANVLTF
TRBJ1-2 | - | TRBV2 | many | TGTGCCAGCGGATCTTACGGGGGGAGGGATGGCTACACCTTC | CASGSYGGRDGYTF
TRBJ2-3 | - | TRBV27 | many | TGTGCCAGCAGTTTATCGATGGTCCGTACAGATACGCAGTATTTT | CASSLSMVRTDTQYF
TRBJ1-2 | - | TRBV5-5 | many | TGTGCCAGCAGCCGGGGACGGGTTTATGGCTACACCTTC | CASSRGRVYGYTF
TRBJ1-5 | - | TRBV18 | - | TGTGCCAGCTCACCTCGCAGGGACTGGGGGGGGGGCAATCAGCCCCAGCATTTT | CASSPRRDWGGGNQPQHF
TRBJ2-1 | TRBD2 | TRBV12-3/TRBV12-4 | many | TGTGCCAGCAGTACTAGCGGGACCTACAATGAGCAGTTCTTC | CASSTSGTYNEQFF
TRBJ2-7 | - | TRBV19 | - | TGTGCCAGGGCGATGTGGCACCAAAGCGAGCAGTACTTC | CARAMWHQSEQYF
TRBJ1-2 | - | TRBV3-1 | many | TGTGCCAGCAGCCACGTGAACCCGGAAGGCTACACCTTC | CASSHVNPEGYTF
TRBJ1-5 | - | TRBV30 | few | TGTGCCTGGAGTCGGCAGGGACATCAGCCCCAGCATTTT | CAWSRQGHQPQHF
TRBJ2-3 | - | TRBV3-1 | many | TGTGCCAGCAGCCTCCGACAGGGAGGGTCAGATACGCAGTATTTT | CASSLRQGGSDTQYF
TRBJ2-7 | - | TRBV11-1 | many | TGTGCCAGCAGCTTAGCGAGCCGGAACTACGAGCAGTACTTC | CASSLASRNYEQYF
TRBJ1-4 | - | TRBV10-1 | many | TGCGCCAGCAGTGAAAACGGGGGATTCGGTGAAAAACTGTTTTTT | CASSENGGFGEKLFF
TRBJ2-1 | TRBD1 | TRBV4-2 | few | TGTGCCAGCAGCCAGAGGGGACAGGCAGACAATGAGCAGTTCTTC | CASSQRGQADNEQFF
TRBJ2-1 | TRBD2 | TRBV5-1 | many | TGCGCCAGCAGCCGGGGGGGAAGCGGGAATGAGCAGTTCTTC | CASSRGGSGNEQFF
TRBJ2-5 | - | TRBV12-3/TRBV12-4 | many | TGTGCCAGCAGTTACGACTACGGACGGATCCAAGAGACCCAGTACTTC | CASSYDYGRIQETQYF
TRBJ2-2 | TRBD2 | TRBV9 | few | TGTGCCGGCCAAGCGGGGGGGAACACCGGGGAGCTGTTTTTT | CAGQAGGNTGELFF
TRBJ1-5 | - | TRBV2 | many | TGTGCCAGCAGTGAAAGTTTCTCCGCGTATAGCAATCAGCCCCAGCATTTT | CASSESFSAYSNQPQHF
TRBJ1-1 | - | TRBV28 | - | TGTGCCAGCAGTTCTACCCGGCTATCCCCTGAAGCTTTCTTT | CASSSTRLSPEAFF
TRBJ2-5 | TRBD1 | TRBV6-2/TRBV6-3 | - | TGTGCCAGCAGGGACAGGGTAGTTTCGGGGGAGACCCAGTACTTC | CASRDRVVSGETQYF
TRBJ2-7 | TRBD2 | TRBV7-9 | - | TGTGCCAGCAGCTCGAGGACTAGCGGGGCCTACGAGCAGTACTTC | CASSSRTSGAYEQYF
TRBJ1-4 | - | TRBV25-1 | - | TGTGCCAGCAGGAGTTCGGGACGGTCTAATGAAAAACTGTTTTTT | CASRSSGRSNEKLFF
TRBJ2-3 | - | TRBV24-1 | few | TGTGCCACCAGTGATTTCGGGGATACGCAGTATTTT | CATSDFGDTQYF
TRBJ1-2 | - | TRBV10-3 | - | TGTGCCATCAGTGAGAGGGGTGTGGACTATGGCTACACCTTC | CAISERGVDYGYTF
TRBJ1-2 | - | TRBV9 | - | TGTGCCAGCAGCAAAGAAACAGGGACCAGCTATGGCTACACCTTC | CASSKETGTSYGYTF
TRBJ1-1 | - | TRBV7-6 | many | TGTGCCAGCAGCTTAGAAATACAACCCACTGAAGCTTTCTTT | CASSLEIQPTEAFF
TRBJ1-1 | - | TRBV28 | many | TGTGCCAGCACCCTGGGCGGGTTTCAGAACACTGAAGCTTTCTTT | CASTLGGFQNTEAFF
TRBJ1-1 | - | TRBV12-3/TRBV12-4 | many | TGTGCCAGCAGTTTAGGGCGGTTTGAAGCTTTCTTT | CASSLGRFEAFF
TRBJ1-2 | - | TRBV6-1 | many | TGTGCCAGCAGGACCAGGGAATCTGGGCCTAACTATGGCTACACCTTC | CASRTRESGPNYGYTF